This note documents a single T cell receptor (beta chain) sequence. The CDR3 is 13 residues long. V was pared by 3 bases and J by 5 bases, with 10 bases between. The V gene's germline CDR1 is SGHVS and CDR2 FQNEAQ. Per the original methods: Counts of nucleated cells, estimated from reference gene primer amplification, were obtained. The repertoire was sequenced with immunoSEQ multiplex PCR; TCRdb's copy has only in-frame clones and lacks some. The V and J calls and clone size were taken over from that table, and D and trimming were inferred from the DNA. The sample contains a few hundred thousand clones, 84% of which appear only once. These data originate in a study of blood T cell repertoires in COVID-19. Participants reported their clinical history, and cohort assignment relied on those reports. Two negative PCRs, clearance, or symptom resolution were required of recovered Cohort 3 donors.

The clonotype originates from a man aged 45 to 65 who had recovered from COVID-19. The chain uses TRBV7-8 and TRBJ1-2; tentatively, D is TRBD1 (6 bases). Material: PBMCs or T cells enriched from blood (not recorded which). Written as DNA, the CDR3 is TGTGCCAGCAGCTTTCCAGGGGCTTATGGCTACACCTTC. Protein: CASSFPGAYGYTF.